This TCR beta chain was captured in a study of OX40 agonist ivuxolimab in advanced cancers. At the level of the study: Patients were dosed with the agonistic anti-OX40 (CD134) antibody ivuxolimab.

The CDR3 contains 14 residues. Germline loops: CDR1 SEHNR, CDR2 FQNEAQ (reference sequence). After removal of 5 bases from V and 1 base from J, the junction contained 3 bases not matched to a gene. Generated by immunoSEQ multiplex PCR, the TCRdb table keeps only in-frame clones and is missing some. The sample holds around 92,000 clones, approximately 94% seen once. Here the sequenced sample was CD4+ or CD8+ T cells sorted from blood, taken in a trial of the OX40 agonist ivuxolimab. This chain links TRBV7-9 with TRBJ2-7; TRBD2 aligns across 9 bases. This clonotype was sampled from an adult with an advanced solid tumor such as melanoma, head and neck, liver or kidney cancer. As DNA, the CDR3 is TGTGCCAGCAGCAAAGCGGGGGGTTCCTACGAGCAGTACTTC. It codes for CASSKAGGSYEQYF.